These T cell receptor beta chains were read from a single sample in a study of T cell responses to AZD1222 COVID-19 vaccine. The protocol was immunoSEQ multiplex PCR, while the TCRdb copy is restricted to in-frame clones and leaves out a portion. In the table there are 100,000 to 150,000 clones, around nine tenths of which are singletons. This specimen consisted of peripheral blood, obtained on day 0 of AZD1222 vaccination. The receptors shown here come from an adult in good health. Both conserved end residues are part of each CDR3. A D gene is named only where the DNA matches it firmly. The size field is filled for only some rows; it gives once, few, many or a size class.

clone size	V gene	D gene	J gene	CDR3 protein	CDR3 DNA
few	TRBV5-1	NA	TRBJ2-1	CASSPSERAYNEQFF	TGCGCCAGCAGCCCTTCGGAGCGGGCCTACAATGAGCAGTTCTTC
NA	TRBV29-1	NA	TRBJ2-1	CSGRLRGSYNEQFF	TGCAGCGGGCGTCTCAGGGGCTCATACAATGAGCAGTTCTTC
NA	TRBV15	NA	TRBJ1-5	CATSRDVGLQPQHF	TGTGCCACCAGCAGAGATGTGGGGCTTCAGCCCCAGCATTTT
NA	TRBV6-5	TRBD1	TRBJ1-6	CASSQDRDSPLHF	TGTGCCAGCAGCCAGGACAGGGATTCACCCCTCCACTTT
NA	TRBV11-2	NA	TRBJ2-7	CASSRARSLLSSYEQYF	TGTGCCAGCAGCCGGGCCCGTTCCCTTCTTAGCTCCTACGAGCAGTACTTC
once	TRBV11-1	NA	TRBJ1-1	CASSLFLALNTEAFF	TGTGCCAGCAGCTTATTTTTGGCCCTGAACACTGAAGCTTTCTTT
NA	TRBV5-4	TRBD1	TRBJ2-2	CASSLVGGRRTGELFF	TGTGCCAGCAGCTTGGTAGGGGGCCGAAGGACCGGGGAGCTGTTTTTT
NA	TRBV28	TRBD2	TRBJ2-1	CASNWLADNEQFF	TGTGCCAGCAACTGGCTAGCGGACAATGAGCAGTTCTTC
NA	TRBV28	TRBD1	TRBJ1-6	CASRIPTGVNSPLHF	TGTGCCAGCAGAATTCCGACAGGGGTTAATTCACCCCTCCACTTT
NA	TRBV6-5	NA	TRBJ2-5	CASSYSFSGETQYF	TGTGCCAGCAGTTACTCGTTCTCAGGAGAGACCCAGTACTTC
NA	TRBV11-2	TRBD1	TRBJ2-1	CASSLDHRGIDEQFF	TGTGCCAGCAGCTTAGATCACAGGGGCATCGATGAGCAGTTCTTC
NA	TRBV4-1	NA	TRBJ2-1	CASSQADRDNEQFF	TGCGCCAGCAGCCAAGCGGACAGAGACAATGAGCAGTTCTTC
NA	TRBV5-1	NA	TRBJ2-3	CASSSGTYTDTQYF	TGCGCCAGCAGCTCCGGGACATACACAGATACGCAGTATTTT
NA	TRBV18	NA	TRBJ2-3	CASSPGGFTDTQYF	TGTGCCAGCTCACCGGGAGGATTCACAGATACGCAGTATTTT
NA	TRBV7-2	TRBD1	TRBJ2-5	CASSRQGAIGLQETQYF	TGTGCCAGCAGCCGGCAGGGGGCGATAGGACTTCAGGAGACCCAGTACTTC
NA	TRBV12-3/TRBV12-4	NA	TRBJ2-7	CASSAGAGGEQYF	TGTGCCAGCAGTGCCGGGGCCGGGGGCGAGCAGTACTTC
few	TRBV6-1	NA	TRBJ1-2	CASSEASGGGYTF	TGTGCCAGCAGTGAAGCGTCAGGTGGTGGCTACACCTTC
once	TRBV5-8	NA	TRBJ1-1	CASSLGETLEAFF	TGTGCCAGCAGCTTGGGAGAGACCCTTGAAGCTTTCTTT
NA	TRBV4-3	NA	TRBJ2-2	CASSPRAIQNTGELFF	TGCGCCAGCAGCCCTCGGGCGATCCAGAACACCGGGGAGCTGTTTTTT
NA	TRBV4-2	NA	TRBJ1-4	CASSQGGEGNEKLFF	TGTGCCAGCAGCCAAGGTGGGGAGGGGAATGAAAAACTGTTTTTT
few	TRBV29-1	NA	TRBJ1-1	CSVGWGWFTEAFF	TGCAGCGTTGGTTGGGGGTGGTTCACTGAAGCTTTCTTT
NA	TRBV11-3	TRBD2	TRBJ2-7	CASSPSGGFYEQYF	TGTGCCAGCAGCCCGAGCGGGGGCTTCTACGAGCAGTACTTC
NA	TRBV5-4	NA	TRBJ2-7	CASSFPDGTYEQYF	TGTGCCAGCAGCTTCCCGGACGGCACCTACGAGCAGTACTTC
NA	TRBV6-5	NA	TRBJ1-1	CASSYSYSGPGTEAFF	TGTGCCAGCAGTTACTCCTATAGCGGCCCAGGCACTGAAGCTTTCTTT
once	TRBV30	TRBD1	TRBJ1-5	CAWSGATGRQPQHF	TGTGCCTGGAGTGGGGCGACAGGGCGGCAGCCCCAGCATTTT
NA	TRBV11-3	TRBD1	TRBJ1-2	CASSPDRGQNGYTF	TGTGCCAGCAGCCCCGACAGGGGGCAAAATGGCTACACCTTC
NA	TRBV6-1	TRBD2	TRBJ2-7	CASSEGRTRSYEQYF	TGTGCCAGCAGTGAAGGGCGGACTAGATCCTACGAGCAGTACTTC
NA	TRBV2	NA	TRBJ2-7	CASRKQGGEQYF	TGTGCCAGCAGAAAACAGGGTGGCGAGCAGTACTTC
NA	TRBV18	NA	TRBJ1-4	CASSPGRNEKLFF	TGTGCCAGCTCACCGGGGCGCAATGAAAAACTGTTTTTT
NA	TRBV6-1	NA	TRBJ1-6	CASSEARTYNSPLHF	TGTGCCAGCAGTGAAGCTAGGACCTATAATTCACCCCTCCACTTT
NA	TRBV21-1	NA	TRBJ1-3	CASSKVPRDYSGNTIYF	TGTGCCAGCAGCAAAGTCCCACGGGATTACTCTGGAAACACCATATATTTT
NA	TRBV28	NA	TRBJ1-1	CASSSPQRVNTEAFF	TGTGCCAGCAGTTCTCCCCAGCGGGTCAACACTGAAGCTTTCTTT
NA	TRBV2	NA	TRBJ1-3	CASLPDGLSGNTIYF	TGTGCCAGCCTTCCCGACGGGCTCTCTGGAAACACCATATATTTT
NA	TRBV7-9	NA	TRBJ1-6	CASSLALGLNNSPLHF	TGTGCCAGCAGCTTAGCGCTCGGACTGAATAATTCACCCCTCCACTTT
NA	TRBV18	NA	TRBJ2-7	CASSPSRLRAGGEQYF	TGTGCCAGCTCACCATCTAGGTTACGGGCCGGGGGTGAGCAGTACTTC
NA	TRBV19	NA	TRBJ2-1	CASSDSGFSYNEQFF	TGTGCCAGTAGTGATAGCGGCTTCTCCTACAATGAGCAGTTCTTC
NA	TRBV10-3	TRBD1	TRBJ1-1	CATQGQGNTEAFF	TGTGCCACCCAGGGACAGGGGAACACTGAAGCTTTCTTT
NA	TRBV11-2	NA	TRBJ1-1	CASSPSGNTEAFF	TGTGCCAGCAGCCCATCGGGGAACACTGAAGCTTTCTTT
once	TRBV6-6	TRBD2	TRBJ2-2	CASSQRGSGTGGELFF	TGTGCCAGCAGCCAGAGGGGTAGCGGGACGGGCGGGGAGCTGTTTTTT
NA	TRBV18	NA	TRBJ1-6	CASSPGQFNSPLHF	TGTGCCAGCTCACCCGGACAGTTTAATTCACCCCTCCACTTT
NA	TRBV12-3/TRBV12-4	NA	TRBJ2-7	CASSLGEAYEQYF	TGTGCCAGCAGTTTGGGGGAAGCCTACGAGCAGTACTTC
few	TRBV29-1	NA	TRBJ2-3	CSVAVVELTDTQYF	TGCAGCGTTGCCGTCGTGGAGCTCACAGATACGCAGTATTTT
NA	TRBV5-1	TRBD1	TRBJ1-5	CASSQGQGDQPQHF	TGCGCCAGCAGCCAAGGACAGGGGGATCAGCCCCAGCATTTT
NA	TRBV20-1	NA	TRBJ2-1	CSASGPPGASYNEQFF	TGCAGTGCTAGTGGTCCGCCAGGGGCTTCCTACAATGAGCAGTTCTTC
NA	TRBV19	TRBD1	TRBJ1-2	CASSSDRGREGPSNYGYTF	TGTGCCAGTAGCTCGGACAGGGGGCGTGAGGGTCCCTCCAACTATGGCTACACCTTC
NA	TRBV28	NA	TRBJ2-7	CASSPRLSYGQYF	TGTGCCAGCAGTCCCAGACTGAGCTACGGGCAGTACTTC
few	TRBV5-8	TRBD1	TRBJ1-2	CASSSGTGANYGYTF	TGTGCCAGCAGCTCCGGGACAGGGGCCAACTATGGCTACACCTTC
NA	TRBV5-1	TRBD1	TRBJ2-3	CASSSGGITSTDTQYF	TGCGCCAGCAGCTCAGGGGGAATTACAAGCACAGATACGCAGTATTTT
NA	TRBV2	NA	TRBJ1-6	CASSTGWGNSPLHF	TGTGCCAGCAGTACAGGGTGGGGGAATTCACCCCTCCACTTT
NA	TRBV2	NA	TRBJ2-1	CASSYSRDNNEQFF	TGTGCCAGCAGCTATTCCCGGGACAACAATGAGCAGTTCTTC
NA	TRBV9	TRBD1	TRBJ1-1	CASSGQGQYTEAFF	TGTGCCAGCAGCGGACAGGGGCAGTACACTGAAGCTTTCTTT
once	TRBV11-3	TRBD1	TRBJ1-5	CASSFTGDQPQHF	TGTGCCAGCAGCTTCACAGGGGATCAGCCCCAGCATTTT